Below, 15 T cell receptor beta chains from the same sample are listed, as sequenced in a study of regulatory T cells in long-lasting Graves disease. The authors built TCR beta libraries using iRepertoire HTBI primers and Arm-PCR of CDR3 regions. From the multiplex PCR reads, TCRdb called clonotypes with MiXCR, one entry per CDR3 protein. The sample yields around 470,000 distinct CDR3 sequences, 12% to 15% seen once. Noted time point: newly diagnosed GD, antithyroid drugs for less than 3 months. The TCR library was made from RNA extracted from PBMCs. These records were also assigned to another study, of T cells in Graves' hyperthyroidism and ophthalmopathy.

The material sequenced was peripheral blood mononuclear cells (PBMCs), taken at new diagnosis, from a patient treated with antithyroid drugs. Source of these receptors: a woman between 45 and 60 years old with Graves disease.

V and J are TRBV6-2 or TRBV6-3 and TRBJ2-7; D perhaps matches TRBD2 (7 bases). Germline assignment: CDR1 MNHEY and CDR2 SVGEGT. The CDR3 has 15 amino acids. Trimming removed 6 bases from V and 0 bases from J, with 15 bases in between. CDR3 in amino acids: CASRPTGTISYEQYF. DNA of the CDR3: TGTGCCAGCAGACCCACAGGGACTATCTCCTACGAGCAGTACTTC.

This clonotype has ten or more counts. Here the CDR3 reads CASKGTGGETQYF. The CDR3 DNA reads TGTGCCAGCAAGGGTACAGGCGGGGAGACCCAGTACTTC. J is TRBJ2-5 and V is TRBV2; D may be TRBD1 or TRBD2 (5 bases each). V shed 7 bases and J shed 5 bases, with 14 bases lying between them. CDR1 and CDR2 (germline): SNHLY, FYNNEI. The CDR3 length is 13 residues.

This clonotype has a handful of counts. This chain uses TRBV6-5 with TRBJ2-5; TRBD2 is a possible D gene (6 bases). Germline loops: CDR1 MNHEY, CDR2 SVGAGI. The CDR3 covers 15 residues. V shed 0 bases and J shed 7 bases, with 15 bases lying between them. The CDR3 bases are TGTGCCAGCAGTTACTCGTCGGAGGGCTTCGGGACCCAGTACTTC. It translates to CASSYSSEGFGTQYF.

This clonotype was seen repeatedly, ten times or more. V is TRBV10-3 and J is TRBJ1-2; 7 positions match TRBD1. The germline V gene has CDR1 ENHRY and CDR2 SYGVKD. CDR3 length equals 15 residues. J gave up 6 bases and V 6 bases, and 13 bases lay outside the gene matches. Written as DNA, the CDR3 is TGTGCCATCAGCGAACAAACGACAGGGTTTCATGGCTACACCTTC. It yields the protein CAISEQTTGFHGYTF.

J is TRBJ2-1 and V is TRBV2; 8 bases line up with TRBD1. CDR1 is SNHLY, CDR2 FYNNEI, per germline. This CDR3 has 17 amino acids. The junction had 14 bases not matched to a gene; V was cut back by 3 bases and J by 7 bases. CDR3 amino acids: CASSDLKDRGNLNEQFF. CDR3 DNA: TGTGCCAGCAGTGACCTAAAAGACAGGGGTAATTTGAATGAGCAGTTCTTC.

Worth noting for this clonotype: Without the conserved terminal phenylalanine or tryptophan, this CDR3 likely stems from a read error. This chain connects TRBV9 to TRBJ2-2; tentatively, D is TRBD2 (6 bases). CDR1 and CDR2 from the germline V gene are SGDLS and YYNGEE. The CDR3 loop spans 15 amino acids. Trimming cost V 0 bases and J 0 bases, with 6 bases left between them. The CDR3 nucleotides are TGTGCCAGCAGCGTAGGCGGGGCGAACACCGGGGAGCTGTTTTCT. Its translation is CASSVGGANTGELFS.

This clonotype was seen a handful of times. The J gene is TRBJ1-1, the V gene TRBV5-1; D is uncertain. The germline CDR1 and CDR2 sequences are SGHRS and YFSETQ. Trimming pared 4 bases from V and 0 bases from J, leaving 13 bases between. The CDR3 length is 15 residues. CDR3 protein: CASSPGGQLNTEAFF. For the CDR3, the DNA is TGCGCCAGCAGCCCCGGAGGGCAGTTGAACACTGAAGCTTTCTTT.

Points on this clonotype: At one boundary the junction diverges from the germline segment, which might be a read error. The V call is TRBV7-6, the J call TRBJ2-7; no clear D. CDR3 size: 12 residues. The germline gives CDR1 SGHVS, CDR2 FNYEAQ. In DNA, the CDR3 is TGTGCCAGCAGCTTAGGGTCGGGCGAGCAGTGCTTC. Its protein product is CASSLGSGEQCF.

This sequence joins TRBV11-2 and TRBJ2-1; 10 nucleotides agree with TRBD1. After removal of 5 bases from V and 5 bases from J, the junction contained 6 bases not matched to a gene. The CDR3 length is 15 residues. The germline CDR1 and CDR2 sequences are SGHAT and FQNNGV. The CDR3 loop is CASSIRDRGNNEQFF. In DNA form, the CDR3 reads TGTGCCAGCAGCATCCGGGACAGGGGTAACAATGAGCAGTTCTTC.

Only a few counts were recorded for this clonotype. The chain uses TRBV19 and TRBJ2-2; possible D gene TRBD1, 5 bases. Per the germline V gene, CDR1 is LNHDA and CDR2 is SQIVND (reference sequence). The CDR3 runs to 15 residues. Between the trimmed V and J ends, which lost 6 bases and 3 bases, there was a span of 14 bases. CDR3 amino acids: CASSSQGGDTGELFF. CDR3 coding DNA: TGTGCCAGTAGCAGCCAGGGTGGGGACACCGGGGAGCTGTTTTTT.

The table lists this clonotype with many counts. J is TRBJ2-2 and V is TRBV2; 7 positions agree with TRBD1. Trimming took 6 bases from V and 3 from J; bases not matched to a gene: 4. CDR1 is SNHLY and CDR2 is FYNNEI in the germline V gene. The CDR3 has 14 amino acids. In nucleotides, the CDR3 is TGTGCCAGCAGAGCCGGGACAGACACCGGGGAGCTGTTTTTT. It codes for CASRAGTDTGELFF.

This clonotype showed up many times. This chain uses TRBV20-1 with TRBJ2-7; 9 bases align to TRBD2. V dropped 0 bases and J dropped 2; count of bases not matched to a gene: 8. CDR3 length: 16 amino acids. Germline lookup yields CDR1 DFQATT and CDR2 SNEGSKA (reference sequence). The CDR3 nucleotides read TGCAGTGCTAGAGAGATAGGGCGGGAGGGCCCCTACGAGCAGTACTTC. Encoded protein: CSAREIGREGPYEQYF.

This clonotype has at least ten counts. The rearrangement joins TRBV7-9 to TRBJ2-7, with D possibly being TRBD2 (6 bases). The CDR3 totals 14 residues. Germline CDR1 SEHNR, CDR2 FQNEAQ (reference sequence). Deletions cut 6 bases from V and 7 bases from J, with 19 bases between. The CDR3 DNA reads TGTGCCAGCAGAAAAGGAGGGCCTGGCAGTGAGCAGTACTTC. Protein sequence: CASRKGGPGSEQYF.

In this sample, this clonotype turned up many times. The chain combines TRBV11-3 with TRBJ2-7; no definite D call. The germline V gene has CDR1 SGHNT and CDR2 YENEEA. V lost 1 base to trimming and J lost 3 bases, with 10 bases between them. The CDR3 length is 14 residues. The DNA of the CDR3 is TGTGCCAGCAGCTTAGGCGGTTCAGGCTACGAGCAGTACTTC. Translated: CASSLGGSGYEQYF.

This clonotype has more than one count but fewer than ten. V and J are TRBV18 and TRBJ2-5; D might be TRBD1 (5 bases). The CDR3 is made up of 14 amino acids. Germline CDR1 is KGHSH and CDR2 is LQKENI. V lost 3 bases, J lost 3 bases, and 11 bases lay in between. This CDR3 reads CASSPTGLKETQYF. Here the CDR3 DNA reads TGTGCCAGCTCACCTACAGGATTAAAAGAGACCCAGTACTTC.